The 30 T cell receptor beta chains listed next were all sequenced from one sample in a study of blood T cell repertoires in COVID-19. Generated by immunoSEQ multiplex PCR, the TCRdb table keeps only in-frame clones and is missing some. The repertoire holds over 45,000 clones, with approximately 85% as singletons. Sequenced material: peripheral blood. The receptors stem from a human donor in a cohort sampled during active COVID-19.

This chain connects TRBV19 to TRBJ2-1; 8 nucleotides line up with TRBD2. This CDR3 contains 12 residues. In germline, CDR1 is LNHDA, CDR2 SQIVND (reference sequence). Trimming took 6 bases from V and 9 from J; bases not matched to a gene: 4. CDR3 loop: CASSLGGGEQFF. Written as DNA, the CDR3 is TGTGCCAGTAGCCTCGGGGGGGGTGAGCAGTTCTTC.

This clone came up a few times. The genes are TRBV28 and TRBJ1-3, with D unresolved. CDR1 and CDR2 from the germline V gene are MDHEN and SYDVKM. This CDR3 spans 17 amino acids. V lost 4 bases, J lost 0 bases, and 16 bases lay in between. The CDR3 loop is CASSSPSEGPSGNTIYF. The CDR3, as DNA: TGTGCCAGCAGTTCCCCTTCGGAGGGCCCCTCTGGAAACACCATATATTTT.

This clone was found a few times. J is TRBJ2-1 and V is TRBV11-3; TRBD1 might be the D (6 bases). Trimming removed 0 bases from V and 3 bases from J, with 9 bases in between. The CDR3 is 15 amino acids. CDR1 and CDR2 (germline): SGHNT, YENEEA. The CDR3 DNA follows: TGTGCCAGCAGCTTAGAGGGGACACGCTACAATGAGCAGTTCTTC. This translates into CASSLEGTRYNEQFF.

This clone has only one observation. The gene calls are TRBV5-6 and TRBJ2-3; TRBD2 matches 8 bases. The CDR3 consists of 15 residues. V shed 1 base, J shed 3 bases, and the junction held 4 bases outside the gene matches. Germline V gene data show CDR1 as SGHDT and CDR2 as YYEEEE. CDR3 amino acids: CASSLTSGNTDTQYF. The CDR3 region has the DNA TGTGCCAGCAGCTTGACTAGCGGTAATACAGATACGCAGTATTTT.

Only one count was recorded for this clone. The V and J genes are TRBV18 and TRBJ2-2; tentative D call: TRBD1 (6 bases). Germline V gene data show CDR1 as KGHSH and CDR2 as LQKENI. The CDR3 loop spans 14 amino acids. V lost 3 bases, J lost 5 bases, and 10 bases lay in between. CDR3 loop: CASSPLGQTGELFF. DNA of the CDR3: TGTGCCAGCTCACCTCTCGGACAGACCGGGGAGCTGTTTTTT.

This clone was seen only once. CDR3 DNA sequence: TGTGCCAGCAGCCCCCGACAGGGGGGTAGGTATGGCTACACCTTC. Protein product: CASSPRQGGRYGYTF. This chain connects TRBV3-1 (or the pseudogene TRBV3-2) to TRBJ1-2; TRBD1 matches 9 bases. The CDR3 is 15 residues long. CDR1 and CDR2 from the germline V gene are LGHDT and YNNKEL (reference sequence). Germline trimming cut 4 bases from V and 5 bases from J; bases unmatched to any gene: 8.

The rearrangement links TRBV5-6 to TRBJ2-6; D might be TRBD2 (5 bases). Germline lookup yields CDR1 SGHDT and CDR2 YYEEEE. Trimming pared 0 bases from V and 3 bases from J, leaving 10 bases between. This CDR3 is 16 amino acids long. Here the CDR3 reads CASSLGGPYGANVLTF. The CDR3 DNA is TGTGCCAGCAGCTTGGGAGGGCCTTATGGGGCCAACGTCCTGACTTTC.

V usage is TRBV6-6 and J usage is TRBJ2-3; 16 bases fit TRBD2. This CDR3 comprises 19 residues. V shed 5 bases, J shed 6 bases, and the junction held 14 bases outside the gene matches. In germline, CDR1 is MNHNY, CDR2 SVGAGI (reference sequence). CDR3 sequence reads: CASSRSRGTSGRAWDTQYF. The CDR3 nucleotides are TGTGCCAGCAGTCGCAGCAGAGGGACTAGCGGGAGGGCGTGGGATACGCAGTATTTT.

The chain recombines TRBV10-3 with TRBJ1-1; TRBD1 matches at 7 bases. The V and J ends lost 11 bases and 3 bases, in that order; junction bases with no gene match: 9. From germline, CDR1 is ENHRY and CDR2 SYGVKD. The CDR3 contains 13 residues. The CDR3 DNA reads TGTGCCCTGTCACAGGGGACGGACACTGAAGCTTTCTTT. This gives the protein CALSQGTDTEAFF.

The chain recombines TRBV28 with TRBJ2-3; 11 bases map to TRBD2. CDR1 MDHEN and CDR2 SYDVKM come from the germline V gene. V lost 1 base, J lost 5 bases, and 5 bases stayed unmatched. The length of the CDR3 is 16 residues. Here the CDR3 DNA reads TGTGCCAGCAGTTTATCATTAGCGGGAGGGTTAGATACGCAGTATTTT. Protein product: CASSLSLAGGLDTQYF.

The CDR3 spells CASSRKEGMLARNEQFF. The CDR3 nucleotides read TGCGCCAGCAGCCGGAAGGAGGGTATGCTCGCGAGGAATGAGCAGTTCTTC. V usage is TRBV4-1 and J usage is TRBJ2-1, with D perhaps TRBD2 (6 bases). The CDR3 length is 17 residues. The V gene lost 4 bases and the J gene lost 7 bases, with 23 bases spanning the gap. Germline lookup yields CDR1 MGHRA and CDR2 YSYEKL.

The chain carries TRBV7-2 and TRBJ1-2; 8 nucleotides match TRBD1. This CDR3 comprises 14 residues. The germline CDR1 and CDR2 sequences are SGHTA and FQGNSA. Trimming cost V 5 bases and J 7 bases; bases outside gene matches: 9. In nucleotides, the CDR3 is TGTGCCAGCAGCCTCGGGACAGGATCTAGTGGCTACACCTTC. Its translation: CASSLGTGSSGYTF.

This chain connects TRBV18 to TRBJ1-2; D gene ambiguous. The CDR3 runs to 14 residues. Per germline, CDR1 KGHSH and CDR2 LQKENI. V was shortened by 0 bases and J by 4 bases, with 9 bases between the two germline ends. CDR3 in DNA: TGTGCCAGCTCACCACCGGGCGGACTCTATGGCTACACCTTC. This codes for CASSPPGGLYGYTF.

This clone came up a few times. The chain links TRBV9 to TRBJ2-1; 10 bases match TRBD1. The germline gives CDR1 SGDLS, CDR2 YYNGEE. Trimming cost V 3 bases and J 3 bases; bases outside gene matches: 3. The CDR3 has 15 residues. The CDR3 DNA follows: TGTGCCAGCAGCGGGGGACAGGGGCGCTACAATGAGCAGTTCTTC. Amino acid sequence: CASSGGQGRYNEQFF.

V usage is TRBV7-2 and J usage is TRBJ2-7, with 10 nucleotides matching TRBD2. The V and J ends lost 1 base and 4 bases, in that order; junction bases with no gene match: 7. This CDR3 is built from 16 residues. Germline V gene data show CDR1 as SGHTA and CDR2 as FQGNSA. The CDR3 region is CASSLEGSSGRYEQYF. In DNA, the CDR3 is TGTGCCAGCAGCTTAGAGGGGTCTAGCGGGAGATACGAGCAGTACTTC.

The chain has TRBV19 and TRBJ2-1; D gene unclear. Germline assignment: CDR1 LNHDA and CDR2 SQIVND (reference sequence). The CDR3 has 11 residues. V was pared by 7 bases and J by 8 bases, with 9 bases between. The CDR3, as DNA: TGTGCCAGTACCTACTTGTATGAGCAGTTCTTC. Protein sequence: CASTYLYEQFF.

The chain couples TRBV19 to TRBJ2-2; the match to TRBD2 covers 13 bases. The V gene's germline CDR1 is LNHDA and CDR2 SQIVND (reference sequence). The junction had 8 bases not matched to a gene; V was cut back by 5 bases and J by 8 bases. The CDR3 is 16 residues long. CDR3 in amino acids: CASSPGTSGDGGELFF. Written as DNA, the CDR3 is TGTGCCAGTAGTCCCGGGACTAGCGGGGATGGAGGGGAGCTGTTTTTT.

The chain uses TRBV7-2 and TRBJ1-4; D might be TRBD1 (5 bases). V was clipped by 5 bases and J by 8 bases, with 15 bases between them. The germline CDR1 and CDR2 sequences are SGHTA and FQGNSA. This CDR3 is 14 amino acids long. CDR3 amino acids: CASSPIGGYEKLFF. The CDR3, as DNA: TGTGCCAGCAGCCCCATCGGGGGATACGAAAAACTGTTTTTT.

The rearrangement links TRBV18 to TRBJ2-3, with a possible D match to TRBD1 (5 bases). V was shortened by 2 bases and J by 2 bases, with 8 bases between the two germline ends. The CDR3 consists of 14 residues. The germline gives CDR1 KGHSH, CDR2 LQKENI. CDR3 in amino acids: CASSPDSYTDTQYF. The CDR3 nucleotides read TGTGCCAGCTCACCAGACAGCTACACAGATACGCAGTATTTT.

V gene TRBV27 combines with J gene TRBJ2-7; 8 bases match TRBD2. V was pared by 5 bases and J by 2 bases, with 8 bases of the junction left unmatched. Germline loops: CDR1 MNHEY, CDR2 SMNVEV (reference sequence). This CDR3 comprises 15 residues. The CDR3 sequence: CASSPRTSLPYEQYF. For the CDR3, the DNA is TGTGCCAGCAGTCCCCGGACTAGCCTACCCTACGAGCAGTACTTC.

The J gene is TRBJ2-7, the V gene TRBV9; D might be TRBD1 (5 bases). The germline CDR1 and CDR2 sequences are SGDLS and YYNGEE. Between the trimmed V and J ends, which lost 0 bases and 4 bases, there was a span of 14 bases. This CDR3 is 15 amino acids long. CDR3 nucleotide sequence: TGTGCCAGCAGCGTAGGGGCAGGGAATGGATACGAGCAGTACTTC. Its protein is CASSVGAGNGYEQYF.

The chain links TRBV6-4 to TRBJ1-3, with no clear D. This CDR3 has 15 amino acids. V was trimmed by 5 bases and J by 0 bases, leaving 11 bases between them. Germline V gene sequence: CDR1 MRHNA, CDR2 SNTAGT. CDR3 in amino acids: CASSLDGNSGNTIYF. Here the CDR3 DNA reads TGTGCCAGCAGTCTGGACGGGAACTCTGGAAACACCATATATTTT.

The sample holds one count of this clone. This chain's CDR3 is CASSRTGGEAAEAFF. CDR3 sequence (DNA): TGTGCCAGCAGCCGGACCGGGGGGGAGGCCGCTGAAGCTTTCTTT. V usage is TRBV5-4 and J usage is TRBJ1-1; tentatively, D is TRBD1 (5 bases). Per germline, CDR1 SGHNT and CDR2 YYREEE (reference sequence). V was pared by 4 bases and J by 6 bases, with 19 bases between. CDR3 length equals 15 residues.

The chain is built from TRBV11-3 and TRBJ2-7; a weak D match, TRBD1 (6 bases). CDR3 length: 14 amino acids. Germline CDR1 and CDR2: SGHNT and YENEEA. Trimming left V 0 bases short and J 0 bases short, with 6 bases between. The CDR3 is CASSLEGHSYEQYF. The CDR3 DNA reads as TGTGCCAGCAGCTTAGAGGGACACTCCTACGAGCAGTACTTC.

In nucleotides, the CDR3 is TGTGCCACCAGTGAAAGATCCAGCGGTTTCTACAATGAGCAGTTCTTC. This codes for CATSERSSGFYNEQFF. The V gene is TRBV24-1, the J gene TRBJ2-1; D might be TRBD2 (5 bases). This CDR3 has 16 residues. Between the trimmed V and J ends, which lost 4 bases and 3 bases, there was a span of 15 bases. Germline V gene data show CDR1 as KGHDR and CDR2 as SFDVKD.

This chain links TRBV27 with TRBJ2-3, with TRBD2 identical over 14 bases. The V and J ends lost 6 bases and 1 base, in that order; junction bases with no gene match: 21. The CDR3 is made up of 22 amino acids. Germline V CDR1 and CDR2: MNHEY, SMNVEV (reference sequence). The chain's CDR3 is CASSLRGRLAGGPQWGTDTQYF. CDR3 sequence (DNA): TGTGCCAGCAGCCTTCGGGGGAGACTAGCGGGAGGGCCCCAGTGGGGCACAGATACGCAGTATTTT.

This sequence joins TRBV9 and TRBJ2-2; D might be TRBD2 (5 bases). This CDR3 comprises 16 residues. Trimming left V 4 bases short and J 6 bases short, with 19 bases between. The germline V gene encodes CDR1 SGDLS and CDR2 YYNGEE. CDR3 sequence (DNA): TGTGCCAGCAGCCCCCGGGGAGTCGGACGGTCCGGGGAGCTGTTTTTT. This gives the protein CASSPRGVGRSGELFF.

The chain joins TRBV5-1 to TRBJ1-3; TRBD1 matches 8 bases. CDR3 length: 17 amino acids. V lost 1 base, J lost 4 bases, and 10 bases stayed unmatched. The germline gives CDR1 SGHRS, CDR2 YFSETQ. The CDR3 loop reads CASSLRSQGASGNTIYF. Here the CDR3 DNA reads TGCGCCAGCAGCTTGCGATCCCAGGGGGCGTCCGGAAACACCATATATTTT.

The rearrangement uses TRBV9 and TRBJ1-6; 9 bases are shared with TRBD1. The CDR3 length is 16 residues. Germline lookup yields CDR1 SGDLS and CDR2 YYNGEE. V lost 0 bases, J lost 6 bases, and 4 bases stayed unmatched. The CDR3 is CASSVAQGAGNSPLHF. The CDR3 nucleotides read TGTGCCAGCAGCGTAGCACAGGGGGCTGGTAATTCACCCCTCCACTTT.

This rearrangement joins TRBV28 to TRBJ1-1; D remains unclear. V lost 8 bases to trimming and J lost 0 bases, with 13 bases between them. This CDR3 comprises 14 residues. Germline V gene lookup returns CDR1 MDHEN and CDR2 SYDVKM. The CDR3 DNA reads as TGTGCCAGCTCAACAGAGACGATGAACACTGAAGCTTTCTTT. Residues: CASSTETMNTEAFF.